The 23 T cell receptor beta chains in this list originate from one sample, sequenced in a study of blood T cells in healthy people across ages. Next came a second PCR, run for about 6 to 11 cycles, which used a sample-barcoded 5' primer along with a J-beta primer mix. TCRdb processed the 5' RACE reads anew with MiXCR; each CDR3 protein has one entry. The data show about 1.4 million distinct CDR3 sequences, with roughly 60% seen just once and 6.5% to 8.5% held by the top ten. The sequencing sample was made of blood. Receptors originate from a man between 18 and 35 years old in good health.

V and J are TRBV12-3 or TRBV12-4 and TRBJ1-2, with D unresolved. The CDR3 contains 14 residues. V shed 6 bases and J shed 6 bases, with 17 bases lying between them. CDR3 region: CASSPGTLSHGYTF. The CDR3 DNA sequence: TGTGCCAGCAGCCCTGGCACGCTCTCGCATGGCTACACCTTC.

The chain uses TRBV10-3 and TRBJ1-4; D remains unclear. V was shortened by 3 bases and J by 8 bases, with 10 bases between the two germline ends. The CDR3 sequence is 13 residues long. The germline V gene has CDR1 ENHRY and CDR2 SYGVKD. CDR3 in DNA: TGTGCCATCAGTGACAGTGTAACCGAAAAACTGTTTTTT. Translating it yields CAISDSVTEKLFF.

The chain is built from TRBV28 and TRBJ2-7; tentatively, D is TRBD2 (5 bases). Trimming took off 3 bases at V and 6 bases at J, with 9 bases between the two ends. Germline V gene lookup returns CDR1 MDHEN and CDR2 SYDVKM. CDR3 length: 12 amino acids. CDR3 sequence (DNA): TGTGCCAGCAGTTTTGAGGGTGGCGAGCAGTACTTC. Protein sequence: CASSFEGGEQYF.

Only a few counts were recorded for this clonotype. The V and J genes are TRBV5-5 and TRBJ1-5; 9 bases align to TRBD1. The germline CDR1 and CDR2 sequences are SGHKS and YYEKEE (reference sequence). V lost 1 base to trimming and J lost 5 bases; unmatched junction nucleotides: 10. This CDR3 spans 17 amino acids. The CDR3 is CASSLRVGQGRDQPQHF. CDR3 nucleotides: TGTGCCAGCAGCTTGCGTGTGGGACAGGGTCGCGATCAGCCCCAGCATTTT.

The chain uses TRBV20-1 and TRBJ2-3; D possibly uses TRBD1 or TRBD2 (5 bases each). The germline V gene has CDR1 DFQATT and CDR2 SNEGSKA (reference sequence). The length of the CDR3 is 15 residues. The ends were cut back, 6 bases at V and 3 bases at J, with 19 bases in the middle. The CDR3 DNA reads as TGCAGTGCCGTTCCCGGGGCGGTTAGTACAGATACGCAGTATTTT. Translation: CSAVPGAVSTDTQYF.

The rearrangement joins TRBV20-1 to TRBJ2-1; 12 nucleotides align to TRBD2. J gave up 9 bases and V 6 bases, and 12 bases lay outside the gene matches. The CDR3 totals 15 residues. Germline assignment: CDR1 DFQATT and CDR2 SNEGSKA (reference sequence). Written as DNA, the CDR3 is TGCAGTGCCAAAAGCCTAGCGGGAGGGCCGTGTGAGCAGTTCTTC. Its protein is CSAKSLAGGPCEQFF.

Here the CDR3 DNA reads TGCGCCAGCAGCCAAGATCGGGGGGACAATCAGCCCCAGCATTTT. This translates into CASSQDRGDNQPQHF. The rearrangement links TRBV4-1 to TRBJ1-5, with D maybe TRBD1 (5 bases). The CDR3 covers 15 residues. The germline V gene has CDR1 MGHRA and CDR2 YSYEKL. Trimming left V 0 bases short and J 3 bases short, with 9 bases between.

CDR3 region: CASSVGTGPYYGYTF. CDR3 DNA: TGTGCCAGCAGCGTAGGGACAGGGCCTTACTATGGCTACACCTTC. The chain links TRBV9 to TRBJ1-2, with TRBD1 identical over 8 bases. Germline assignment: CDR1 SGDLS and CDR2 YYNGEE. The CDR3 is made up of 15 amino acids. The trim removed 0 bases at V and 3 bases at J, leaving 4 bases unmatched. The full variable domain, in which reference TRBV9 and TRBJ1-2 provide the parts outside the CDR3, is DSGVTQTPKHLITATGQRVTLRCSPRSGDLSVYWYQQSLDQGLQFLIQYYNGEERAKGNILERFSAQQFPDLHSELNLSSLELGDSALYFCASSVGTGPYYGYTFGSGTRLTVV.

At least ten counts were recorded for this clonotype. The V gene is TRBV29-1, the J gene TRBJ1-2; D uncertain. Between the trimmed V and J ends, which lost 5 bases and 5 bases, there was a span of 18 bases. This CDR3 region has 14 residues. CDR1 and CDR2 from the germline V gene are SQVTM and ANQGSEA. CDR3 DNA: TGCAGCGTTTCAAGGCCTACGCTCCTTTATGGCTACACCTTC. It specifies CSVSRPTLLYGYTF.

The chain joins TRBV7-9 to TRBJ1-2; D gene uncertain. The V and J ends lost 2 bases and 5 bases respectively, with 9 bases between them. CDR1 and CDR2 from the germline V gene are SEHNR and FQNEAQ (reference sequence). CDR3 length equals 13 residues. As DNA, the CDR3 is TGTGCCAGCAGCTTACCCCTATTTTATGGCTACACCTTC. It codes for CASSLPLFYGYTF.

The rearrangement uses TRBV5-1 and TRBJ1-1, with a tentative D call TRBD1 (5 bases). The CDR3 is 12 residues long. V was shortened by 3 bases and J by 4 bases, with 7 bases between the two germline ends. Germline CDR1 reads SGHRS; CDR2 reads YFSETQ. CDR3 sequence reads: CASSSGATEAFF. The CDR3 DNA reads as TGCGCCAGCAGCTCCGGGGCCACTGAAGCTTTCTTT.

This rearrangement joins TRBV7-6 to TRBJ2-7; 9 nucleotides align to TRBD1. Germline CDR1 reads SGHVS; CDR2 reads FNYEAQ. The V gene end was trimmed by 4 bases and the J gene end by 6 bases; junction bases not matched to a gene: 4. The CDR3 runs 13 residues. The CDR3: CASSYRGLFEQYF. DNA for the CDR3: TGTGCCAGCAGCTACAGGGGGCTGTTCGAGCAGTACTTC.

The chain carries TRBV27 and TRBJ2-7; the D call may be TRBD1 or TRBD2 (6 bases each). The germline CDR1 and CDR2 sequences are MNHEY and SMNVEV (reference sequence). This CDR3 spans 17 amino acids. Trimming shortened V by 0 bases and J by 9 bases, and 24 bases separated the two germline ends. The CDR3 loop is CASSLSMRWGAYNGQYF. CDR3 bases: TGTGCCAGCAGTTTATCGATGAGATGGGGGGCGTACAATGGGCAGTACTTC.

Only one count was recorded for this clonotype. The CDR3 nucleotides read TGTGCCAGCAGTGATCAGTTTAAGTATAATTCACCCCTCCACTTT. Translation gives CASSDQFKYNSPLHF. The rearrangement joins TRBV25-1 to TRBJ1-6; D uncertain. V was cut by 3 bases and J by 4 bases, with 10 bases left in between. Germline CDR1 is MGHDK and CDR2 is SYGVNS. This CDR3 is 15 amino acids long. Full variable domain (remainder filled in from reference TRBV25-1 and TRBJ1-6): EADIYQTPRYLVIGTGKKITLECSQTMGHDKMYWYQQDPGMELHLIHYSYGVNSTEKGDLSSESTVSRIRTEHFPLTLESARPSHTSQYLCASSDQFKYNSPLHFGNGTRLTVT.

This chain joins TRBV4-2 and TRBJ2-1; 9 bases fit TRBD2. The V gene end was trimmed by 4 bases and the J gene end by 6 bases; junction bases not matched to a gene: 7. This CDR3 comprises 15 residues. The germline V gene encodes CDR1 LGHNA and CDR2 YNFKEQ. CDR3 DNA sequence: TGTGCCAGCAGCCTCAGCGGGGGGATCCTCAATGAGCAGTTCTTC. Translated, it gives CASSLSGGILNEQFF.

The chain recombines TRBV5-1 with TRBJ1-1; 9 nucleotides agree with TRBD1. V lost 5 bases, J lost 6 bases, and 2 bases stayed unmatched. Germline loops: CDR1 SGHRS, CDR2 YFSETQ. The CDR3 totals 12 residues. The CDR3 DNA is TGCGCCAGCAGACAGGGGGCAGCTGAAGCTTTCTTT. It is translated as CASRQGAAEAFF. Complete variable domain (other parts from reference TRBV5-1 and TRBJ1-1): KAGVTQTPRYLIKTRGQQVTLSCSPISGHRSVSWYQQTPGQGLQFLFEYFSETQRNKGNFPGRFSGRQFSNSRSEMNVSTLELGDSALYLCASRQGAAEAFFGQGTRLTVV.

The gene calls are TRBV2 and TRBJ2-3; D is unclear. The germline V gene encodes CDR1 SNHLY and CDR2 FYNNEI. V was trimmed by 2 bases and J by 8 bases, leaving 17 bases between them. CDR3 size: 15 residues. In nucleotides, the CDR3 is TGTGCCAGCAGTGAATTCCTACGACCCCCCCGTACGCAGTATTTT. As protein: CASSEFLRPPRTQYF.

This chain links TRBV6-6 with TRBJ2-1; possibly TRBD2 for D (5 bases). Trimming shortened V by 10 bases and J by 8 bases, and 9 bases separated the two germline ends. The CDR3 extends over 10 amino acids. CDR1 and CDR2 (germline): MNHNY, SVGAGI (reference sequence). DNA for the CDR3: TGTGCCACCTCGAGGGATGAGCAGTTCTTC. Protein product: CATSRDEQFF.

This clonotype has more than one count but fewer than ten. The J gene is TRBJ2-4, the V gene TRBV4-3, with TRBD1 matching over 9 bases. The J call may be faulty, since TRBJ2-5 better matches the DNA end. From germline, CDR1 is LGHNA and CDR2 YSLEER. This CDR3 region has 15 residues. CDR3 coding DNA: TGCGCCAGCAGCCTAGGGACAGGGAGTATGGGGACCCAGTACTTC. This encodes CASSLGTGSMGTQYF.

This clonotype appeared a few times. The chain employs TRBV4-2 and TRBJ2-1; TRBD2 matches 13 bases. Unmatched junction bases numbered 5, after V lost 0 bases and J lost 3 bases. The germline V gene encodes CDR1 LGHNA and CDR2 YNFKEQ. The length of the CDR3 is 18 residues. The CDR3 DNA follows: TGTGCCAGCAGCCAAGAACTCCGGACTAGCGGGAGCTACAATGAGCAGTTCTTC. It is translated as CASSQELRTSGSYNEQFF.

The V gene is TRBV3-1, the J gene TRBJ2-1; TRBD2 matches 7 bases. Germline assignment: CDR1 LGHDT and CDR2 YNNKEL (reference sequence). The V segment lost 1 base and the J segment 3 bases; nucleotides outside the gene matches: 18. This CDR3 region has 20 residues. The CDR3 region is CASSQVGGSFYGGSYNEQFF. CDR3 in DNA: TGTGCCAGCAGCCAAGTGGGAGGTTCCTTTTACGGGGGGAGCTACAATGAGCAGTTCTTC.

This sequence joins TRBV4-1 and TRBJ2-4; D is unresolved. TRBJ2-7 matches the DNA end more closely, so the J call is doubtful. Germline-derived CDR1 and CDR2 are MGHRA and YSYEKL. This CDR3 comprises 15 residues. The CDR3 here is CASSQGAVIPYEQYF. CDR3 coding DNA: TGCGCCAGCAGCCAAGGGGCTGTCATTCCCTACGAGCAGTACTTC.

The chain recombines TRBV6-1 with TRBJ2-7; no firm D call. Trimming took 7 bases from V and 2 from J, leaving 9 bases between them. Germline values: CDR1 MNHNS, CDR2 SASEGT. This CDR3 is 12 amino acids long. CDR3 bases: TGTGCCAGCATTAGGACCGCCTACGAGCAGTACTTC. Protein product: CASIRTAYEQYF.